This T cell receptor beta chain was sequenced during a study of healthy donors' naive CD4 and CD8 T cells. Turning to the study itself: All functional IMGT TCR alpha variants were covered by new primers. Findings and limits, study-wide: CDR3 charge plus V and J genes appeared to account for roughly 13% of CD4/CD8 variance. Possible naive T cell homeostatic proliferation bias remained unaddressed.

In regard to this clonotype: Its specificity is unknown.

A linear amplification protocol produced the TCR libraries from roughly 550 ng of total RNA. A single record per CDR3 protein comes from TCRdb applying MiXCR to the reads. The table records roughly 200,000 distinct CDR3 sequences, around 70% of them present only once. V was clipped by 3 bases and J by 5 bases; unmatched bases: 11. Germline V CDR1 and CDR2: MNHEY, SMNVEV (reference sequence). The CDR3 is 17 residues long. This sequence was found in a pool of human donors in good health; the sample pools cells from several healthy donors. Input material: naive CD4+ and CD8+ T cells sorted from blood, pooled from several donors. The chain employs TRBV27 and TRBJ2-5; 11 bases agree with TRBD1. DNA for the CDR3: TGTGCCAGCAGTTTGACCGGACAGGGGGCGTGGGGTGAGACCCAGTACTTC. Its translation: CASSLTGQGAWGETQYF.